This T cell receptor (beta chain) was captured in a study of CD8 T cells in Susac syndrome. Reverse transcription of roughly 0.45 to 1 ug RNA was performed with random hexamers. immunoSEQ multiplex PCR amplified TCR beta CDR3 across 54 Vbeta, 13 Jbeta. Each CDR3 protein is one row after TCRdb ran MiXCR on the immunoSEQ multiplex PCR reads. The sample contains some 240,000 distinct CDR3 sequences, around 96% of which appear only once. Points on this clonotype: A read error may account for a junction end that differs from germline.

Recently defined diagnostic criteria classed the Susac syndrome patients as definite or probable. The source is a human donor with Susac syndrome. What was sequenced was CD4+ T cells from PBMCs.

As DNA, the CDR3 is TGTGCCAGCAGCTTAAACAGCAACTCTGGCTACACCTTC. Translation: CASSLNSNSGYTF. The chain recombines TRBV7-3 with TRBJ1-2; no clear D gene. Germline V gene sequence: CDR1 SGHTA, CDR2 FQGTGA. The CDR3 extends over 13 amino acids.